The 2 T cell receptor beta chains below come from one sample, sequenced in a study of breast tumors, draining lymph nodes, adjacent tissues (dated by TCRdb to 2015 to 2016). The axillary draining lymph nodes of breast cancer patients were the source of the lymph node samples. The library relied on multiplex PCR. The instrument given in TCRdb is Illumina HiSeq 2000. TCRdb passed the public sequencing reads through fastp at Q25 and MiXCR, retaining productive beta sequences. CDR3 protein duplicates are merged, each entry listing the most common genes and DNA. A total of around 140,000 distinct CDR3 sequences appear in this sample, approximately 32% of them only once. The top ten clones comprise 2% to 2.5% of the sample. The sequenced material came from axillary lymph node tissue. The source of these receptors is a female donor with breast cancer. Some clones in this sample may be carry-over from other donors' samples.

This clonotype was detected many times. One junction end does not reproduce the germline sequence, and a read error may be involved. CDR3 nucleotides: TGTGCCAGCAGCCCCCCTGGGGAGCCAGGTGGCCAAGAGCCCCAGTACTTC. This translates into CASSPPGEPGGQEPQYF. This chain uses TRBV7-9 with TRBJ2-5; a possible D gene is TRBD2 (5 bases). The V gene's germline CDR1 is SEHNR and CDR2 FQNEAQ (reference sequence). The CDR3 runs 17 residues. The complete variable domain, with remaining parts taken from reference TRBV7-9 and TRBJ2-5, reads DTGVSQNPRHKITKRGQNVTFRCDPISEHNRLYWYRQTLGQGPEFLTYFQNEAQLEKSRLLSDRFSAERPKGSFSTLEIQRTEQGDSAMYLCASSPPGEPGGQEPQYFGPGTRLLVL.

This clonotype was seen only a few times. This chain joins TRBV11-2 and TRBJ2-3; TRBD2 matches at 8 bases. V lost 2 bases, J lost 9 bases, and 4 bases stayed unmatched. The CDR3 spans 13 residues. CDR1 is SGHAT and CDR2 is FQNNGV in the germline V gene. Here the CDR3 DNA reads TGTGCCAGCAGCTTACGGATAGCGGGAACGCAGTATTTT. Translated: CASSLRIAGTQYF.